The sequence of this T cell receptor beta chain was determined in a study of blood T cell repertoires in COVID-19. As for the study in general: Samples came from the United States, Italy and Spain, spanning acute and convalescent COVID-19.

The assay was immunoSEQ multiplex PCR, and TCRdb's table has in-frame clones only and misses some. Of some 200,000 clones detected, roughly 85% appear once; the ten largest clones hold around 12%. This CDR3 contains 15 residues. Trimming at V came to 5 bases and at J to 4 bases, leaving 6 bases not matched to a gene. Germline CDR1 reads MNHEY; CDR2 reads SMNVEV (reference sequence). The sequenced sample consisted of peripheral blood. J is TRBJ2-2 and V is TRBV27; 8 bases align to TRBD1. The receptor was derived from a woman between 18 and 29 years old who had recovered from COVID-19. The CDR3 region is CASSPQGAVTGELFF. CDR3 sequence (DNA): TGTGCCAGCAGTCCCCAGGGGGCGGTCACCGGGGAGCTGTTTTTT.